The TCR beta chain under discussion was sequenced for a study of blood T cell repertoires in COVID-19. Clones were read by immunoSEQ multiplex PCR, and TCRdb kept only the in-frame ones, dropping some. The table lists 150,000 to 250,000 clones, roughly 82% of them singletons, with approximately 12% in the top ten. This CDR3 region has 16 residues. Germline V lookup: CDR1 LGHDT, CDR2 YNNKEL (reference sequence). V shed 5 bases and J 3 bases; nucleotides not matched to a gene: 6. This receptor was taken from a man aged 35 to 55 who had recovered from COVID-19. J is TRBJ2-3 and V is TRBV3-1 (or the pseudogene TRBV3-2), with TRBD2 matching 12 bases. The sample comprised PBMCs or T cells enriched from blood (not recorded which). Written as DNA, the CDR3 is TGTGCCAGCAGCGCGACTAGCGGGAGTAGTACAGATACGCAGTATTTT. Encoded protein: CASSATSGSSTDTQYF.